This T cell receptor beta chain is drawn from a study of cytomegalovirus exposure and HLA in healthy donors (dated by TCRdb to the late 2010s). Describing the broader study: In an earlier analysis of roughly 500 of the donors, 250 to 350 Gb of sequence data and about 110 million unique TCR beta sequences from 150 million to 200 million T cells were reported. HLA typing covered class I and class II loci at four-digit resolution. The number of typed donors differed by locus: about 620-630 for A, B, C, DRB1 and DQB1; 522 for DQA1; roughly 600 for DPA1; and around 470 for DPB1. To decide whether each TCR beta V gene segment behaved as functional or pseudogenic, an earlier analysis of over 500 of the donors relied on high-throughput TCR beta sequencing. An early release that covered about 600 HLA-typed donors contained about 290 gigabases of sequencing data and about 93 million unique TCR sequences. Across approximately 400 genotyped donors of the cohort, an average of 235,054 unique TCR beta nucleotide sequences per donor were sequenced, and around 20% of those sequences were non-productive. Of the 300 to 500 genotyped donors, approximately 81% were placed in the genetic ancestry cluster associated with self-reported Caucasian donors. All discovery cohort repertoires had been generated on a single sequencing platform. The study aimed to test whether signatures of past pathogen exposure could be identified by cataloging public T cell receptors. The study combined high-throughput TCR immunosequencing, statistical association of individual TCRs with disease status, and machine learning to predict cytomegalovirus infection status. Genome-wide SNP genotypes for about 65% of the roughly 700 donors were used in a later genetic analysis, which treated that subset as a discovery cohort. In addition to the first cohort of approximately 650 subjects, a separate validation cohort of 130 or so different subjects was used. The T cell repertoires of 550 to 850 subjects were profiled by immunosequencing and related to cytomegalovirus serostatus. A later analysis re-examined previously published TCR beta repertoires from 600 to 700 donors and added high-resolution HLA genotyping to investigate patterns of TCR occurrence. In the later analysis, no new phenotypic data were used to find candidate immune exposures; instead, reliance was placed on TCR beta sequences and their occurrence across donors. Alongside the repertoire data, information on donor age, sex, ethnicity and CMV serostatus was compiled. About 5 DR-DQ haplotypes were handled as single units for association and clustering, since linkage in the cohort was strong.

About this clone: This receptor's antigen is unknown. Base qualities are not at hand, and no much larger clone is one base apart.

In total, roughly 670 healthy bone marrow donors made up the cohort. Cohort members were all nominally healthy when sampled, although unrecorded immune exposures were likely present. The donor was CMV seronegative and was included in the group of under 450 seronegative cohort members. Every donor gave a peripheral blood sample, and the peripheral blood mononuclear cells from that sample were used for TCR beta sequencing. The Qiagen DNeasy Blood Extraction Kit was used to extract genomic DNA from the blood cell samples. General study outcomes and caveats: Sequencing depth was assumed to be roughly uniform across donors in the presence/absence analyses, though that assumption may not hold. A cluster of highly shared sequence variants was judged likely to represent a technical artifact of the sequencing pipeline. A later genetic analysis associated a missense DCLRE1C variant with V-gene and J-gene trimming of TCR beta chains, and an independent cohort replicated the association. Assigning TCR associations to individual alleles was difficult when HLA alleles, especially DR and DQ, strongly co-occurred. According to a later analysis, TCR association rates differed among HLA loci, with DRB1 alleles showing the most associated TCRs and HLA-C alleles showing the fewest. Because counts were too low, under 20 rarely observed V segments, including chromosome 9 orphons, were left out of the earlier analysis of 500 to 750 of the donors. The authors suggested that the approach could potentially be extended to other disease states and immunological phenotypes. At a false discovery rate of 0.05, a later analysis linked fewer than 20,000 TCR beta sequences to specific HLA alleles. Most TCR sequences were seen in very few donors, while some public TCRs were found in many individuals. The study listed 150 to 200 TCR beta chains as associated with cytomegalovirus. This cohort had only TCR beta chains sequenced, and the lack of alpha or paired-chain data limited which features could be detected. The classifier was reported to diagnose cytomegalovirus status with high specificity and sensitivity in both the original and validation cohorts. Broadly in line with IMGT annotations, most TCR beta V segments showed up in productive rearrangements about 87% or about 30% of the time in an earlier analysis of several hundred of the donors. Correlated functional status among segregating V segments might be attributable to linkage disequilibrium, but an unknown experimental factor could not be ruled out. In vitro tests confirmed that a few of the cytomegalovirus-associated TCR beta chains recognize cytomegalovirus antigens. A further reported finding was that TCR beta sequences accurately predicted the HLA-A and HLA-B alleles for most subjects in the first cohort. For the cohort, immune exposure information was limited to CMV serostatus. In a later analysis, HLA-associated TCR beta chains were found to be more clonally expanded and to have lower generation probabilities than equally common non-associated chains. In a later genetic analysis, fewer N-insertions in productive TCRs were reported among donors in an Asian-associated ancestry cluster than the approximately 710-donor mean. Because some donors lacked HLA typing at each locus, the association tests relied only on the typed subset. According to a later analysis, parvovirus B19, influenza, CMV and Epstein-Barr virus appeared linked to several top co-occurrence clusters. Most CMV-associated TCR beta chains appeared to be HLA-restricted in a later analysis, and the HLA associations seemed to be driven largely by CMV exposure.

Receptor amplification or capture employed the immunoSEQ multiplex PCR assay. For the multiplex PCR, a mixture combining 60 forward primers for TCR Vbeta segments and 13 reverse primers for TCR Jbeta segments was used. The CDR3 region of rearranged TCR beta genes was amplified from genomic DNA by a multiplex PCR assay. The amplified TCR beta libraries were sequenced on the Illumina HiSeq System as 87-base-pair reads. Per the authors' processing: Across the 670 or so repertoires, a later analysis counted about 81 million unique TCR beta chains, approximately 12 million of which were shared by at least two donors. To remove PCR and sequencing errors, raw reads were error-corrected and collapsed into unique sequences using a nearest-neighbor algorithm that merged closely related sequences. V, D and J gene segments were assigned by aligning CDR3 sequences to IMGT reference sequences. For a sequence to be retained, at least a six-nucleotide match to both a V gene segment and a J gene segment was required. Rearrangements were classified as productive when the CDR3 lacked stop codons and remained in frame with V and J, and all other rearrangements were classified as non-productive. CDR3 was defined by IMGT convention, running from the second conserved V-encoded cysteine to the conserved J-encoded phenylalanine. In an earlier analysis of around 640 of the donors, sequences lacking an unambiguous match to a single V gene segment were excluded. In an earlier analysis of approximately 500 of the donors, a V segment was called functional when productive rearrangements were above 56.7%, and segregating when the standard deviation between donors exceeded 5%. A statistical classification framework was developed to diagnose cytomegalovirus status using the catalog of TCR beta chain sequences. A later analysis assigned V and J genes by comparing TCR nucleotide sequences with IMGT/GENE-DB human TR gene sequences. In a later analysis, CDR3 sequences and most-parsimonious VDJ recombination scenarios were assigned using the TCRdist pipeline. In a later analysis, each TCR beta chain was defined by its CDR3 amino acid sequence together with its V-gene family, and reads lacking a unique V-gene family were excluded. As a way to deal with suspected cross-contamination and a sequencing artifact, a later analysis dropped 500 to 700 nucleotide sequences that were highly shared and had low generation probability. For each public chain, a later analysis derived a clonal expansion index from normalized ranks of inferred template counts within each repertoire. In a later analysis, generation probabilities were computed using a VDJ recombination model fitted to out-of-frame rearrangements, and the results were checked against IGoR. In a later analysis, TCR-TCR, TCR-HLA and TCR-CMV co-occurrence was scored with hypergeometric tests, and a repertoire-size bias correction was applied to TCR pairs. False discovery rates were estimated in a later analysis by permuting HLA or CMV assignments 20 times. In a later analysis, co-occurring TCRs were grouped using DBSCAN, and TCRdist sequence similarity was added for clustering within HLA-allele-positive subsets. Co-occurrence clustering excluded repertoires with fewer than 30,000 or more than 120,000 public chains, plus five with anomalous nucleotide sharing. As stored in TCRdb, this immuneACCESS dataset retains in-frame rearrangements with V and J assigned. A fraction of the clones does not appear; measured against another copy, unresolved V genes explain less than half of the discrepancy, and the remainder lacks a known reason. Clone size and V and J calls were adopted from that table, with D and trimming inferred from the DNA. This sample is represented by fewer than 250,000 clones; 76% of them were singletons. Jointly, the top ten make up around 0.63% of the sample.

Sequences were obtained from PBMCs. The receptor was isolated from a young man in good health and CMV-seronegative.

The DNA sequence is TGTGCCAGCAGCTCCCCGCCGGGGGACAATGAGCAGTTCTTC. Translation gives CASSSPPGDNEQFF. The receptor chain draws on TRBV9 and TRBJ2-1; D gene: possibly TRBD2, on 6 matching bases. A distance of 13 bases separates the germline ends of V and J, which lose 4 bases and 5 bases respectively. The germline V gene supplies CDR1 SGDLS and CDR2 YYNGEE. The CDR3 goes from the cysteine to the phenylalanine over 14 residues. The entry retains the CDR3 DNA only, 42 bases that are in frame from base 1.